The T cell receptor (beta chain) under discussion was sequenced for a study of blood T cell repertoires in COVID-19. Sequencing was performed with immunoSEQ multiplex PCR; in TCRdb, only in-frame clones are kept and a portion is missing. The top ten hold roughly a fifth of the sample, which has roughly 100,000 clones, 65% to 80% seen once. The V gene's germline CDR1 is SEHNR and CDR2 FQNEAQ (reference sequence). V was cut by 1 base and J by 9 bases, with 12 bases left in between. The CDR3 has 13 amino acids. The sample was peripheral blood. The clonotype was recovered from an older woman with acute or convalescent COVID-19. The gene calls are TRBV7-9 and TRBJ1-2; a weak D match, TRBD1 (6 bases). For the CDR3, the DNA is TGTGCCAGCAGCTTAGGAGAAGGGACAAGCTACACCTTC. Translating it yields CASSLGEGTSYTF.